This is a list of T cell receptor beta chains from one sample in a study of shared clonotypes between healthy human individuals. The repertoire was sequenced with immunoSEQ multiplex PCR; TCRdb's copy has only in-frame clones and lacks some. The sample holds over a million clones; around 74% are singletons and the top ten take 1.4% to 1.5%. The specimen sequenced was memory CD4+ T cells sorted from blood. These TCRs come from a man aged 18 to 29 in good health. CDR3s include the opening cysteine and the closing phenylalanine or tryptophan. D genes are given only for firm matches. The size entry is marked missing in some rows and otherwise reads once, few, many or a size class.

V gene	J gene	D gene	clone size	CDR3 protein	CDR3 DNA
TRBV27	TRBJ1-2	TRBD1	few	CASRDYRGSYTF	TGTGCCAGCAGGGACTACAGGGGTAGCTACACCTTC
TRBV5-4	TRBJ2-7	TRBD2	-	CASSSARESSYEQYF	TGTGCCAGCAGCTCGGCGCGGGAGAGCTCCTACGAGCAGTACTTC
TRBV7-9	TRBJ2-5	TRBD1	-	CASSFSDREETQYF	TGTGCCAGCAGCTTCTCCGACAGGGAAGAGACCCAGTACTTC
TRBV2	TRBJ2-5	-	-	CASSPGGTEETQYF	TGTGCCAGCAGCCCGGGGGGGACAGAAGAGACCCAGTACTTC
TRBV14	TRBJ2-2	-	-	CASSRPGSGPGELFF	TGTGCCAGCAGCCGCCCGGGCAGCGGACCCGGGGAGCTGTTTTTT
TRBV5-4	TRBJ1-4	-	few	CASSLAGRGEKLFF	TGTGCCAGCAGCTTGGCAGGCAGGGGTGAAAAACTGTTTTTT
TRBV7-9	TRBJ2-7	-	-	CASSPDISYEQYF	TGTGCCAGCAGCCCCGACATCTCCTACGAGCAGTACTTC
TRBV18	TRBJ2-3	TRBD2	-	CASSPRLAGETDTQYF	TGTGCCAGCTCACCTAGACTAGCGGGAGAAACAGATACGCAGTATTTT
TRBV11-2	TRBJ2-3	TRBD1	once	CASSPGQASTDTQYF	TGTGCCAGCAGCCCAGGACAGGCTAGCACAGATACGCAGTATTTT
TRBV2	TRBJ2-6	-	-	CASSAQGNGANVLTF	TGTGCCAGCAGTGCCCAGGGAAACGGGGCCAACGTCCTGACTTTC
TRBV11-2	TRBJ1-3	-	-	CASSFLTGPSSGNTIYF	TGTGCCAGCAGCTTCCTAACAGGGCCGAGCTCTGGAAACACCATATATTTT
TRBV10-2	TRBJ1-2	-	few	CASSESRTLGGYTF	TGCGCCAGCAGTGAGTCCAGGACCCTAGGGGGCTACACCTTC
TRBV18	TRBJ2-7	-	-	CASSPQTGGYEQYF	TGTGCCAGCTCACCACAGACGGGCGGGTACGAGCAGTACTTC
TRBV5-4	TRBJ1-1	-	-	CASSSWTVNTEAFF	TGTGCCAGCAGCTCCTGGACTGTGAACACTGAAGCTTTCTTT
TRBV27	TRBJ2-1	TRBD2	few	CASSPLPSGGPHSYNEQFF	TGTGCCAGCAGTCCCCTCCCGAGCGGGGGGCCACACTCCTACAATGAGCAGTTCTTC
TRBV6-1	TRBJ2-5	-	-	CASEWGSQQETQYF	TGTGCCAGCGAATGGGGCAGCCAACAAGAGACCCAGTACTTC